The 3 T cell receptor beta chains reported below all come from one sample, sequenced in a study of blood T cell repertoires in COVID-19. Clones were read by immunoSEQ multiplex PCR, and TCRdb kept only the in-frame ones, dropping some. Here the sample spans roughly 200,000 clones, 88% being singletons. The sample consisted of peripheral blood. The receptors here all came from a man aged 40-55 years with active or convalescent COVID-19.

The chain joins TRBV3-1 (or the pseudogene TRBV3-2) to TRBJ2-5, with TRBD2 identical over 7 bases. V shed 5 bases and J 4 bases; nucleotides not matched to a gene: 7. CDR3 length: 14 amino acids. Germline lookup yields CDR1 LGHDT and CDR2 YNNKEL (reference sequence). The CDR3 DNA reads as TGTGCCAGCAGCTCAGCGGGACGTACAGAGACCCAGTACTTC. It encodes CASSSAGRTETQYF.

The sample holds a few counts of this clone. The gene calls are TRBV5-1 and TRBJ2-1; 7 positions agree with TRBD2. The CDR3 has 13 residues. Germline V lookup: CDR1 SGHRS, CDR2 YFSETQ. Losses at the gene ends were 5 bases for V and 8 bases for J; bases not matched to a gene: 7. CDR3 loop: CASRDPGGDEQFF. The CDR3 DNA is TGCGCCAGCAGGGACCCGGGAGGCGATGAGCAGTTCTTC.

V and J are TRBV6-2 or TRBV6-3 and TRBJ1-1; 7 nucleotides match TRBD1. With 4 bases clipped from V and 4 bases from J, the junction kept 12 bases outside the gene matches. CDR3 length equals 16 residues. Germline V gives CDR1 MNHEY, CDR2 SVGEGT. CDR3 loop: CASSSHRTGGATEAFF. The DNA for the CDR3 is TGTGCCAGCAGTTCTCATCGGACAGGAGGGGCCACTGAAGCTTTCTTT.